This T cell receptor beta chain comes out of a study of T cell changes during pregnancy in multiple sclerosis. Germline-derived CDR1 and CDR2 are DFQATT and SNEGSKA (reference sequence). The V gene end was trimmed by 7 bases and the J gene end by 13 bases; junction bases not matched to a gene: 9. The CDR3 length is 11 residues. Only in-frame clones appear in the TCRdb table, and some are missing; sequencing was by immunoSEQ multiplex PCR. The sample lists approximately 70,000 clones; about 91% were seen once. The material sequenced was peripheral blood, taken in the first trimester of pregnancy. The source is a female donor with multiple sclerosis, enrolled in a pregnancy study. This chain links TRBV20-1 with TRBJ1-4; 7 bases map to TRBD1. CDR3 nucleotide sequence: TGCAGTGTTAAGGACAGGCTCGTACTGTTTTTT. It is translated as CSVKDRLVLFF.